The sequence of this T cell receptor (beta chain) was determined in a study of T-cell reconstitution after alpha-beta-depleted transplantation in children. This clonotype was detected once. V trimming: 3 bases; J trimming: 2 bases; junction bases outside the gene matches: 6. This CDR3 region has 16 residues. CDR1 and CDR2 from the germline V gene are KGHSH and LQKENI. It was with unique molecular identifiers that the TCRbeta library was prepared. MiXCR, applied by TCRdb to the PCR reads, yields one record per CDR3 protein. The sample records 500,000 to 600,000 distinct CDR3 sequences, about 16% being singletons.

This clonotype originated in a human donor who donated a stem cell graft to a child with acute lymphoblastic leukemia. This sequence joins TRBV18 and TRBJ2-1, with 8 bases identical to TRBD2. The sequenced sample was PBMCs from the stem cell graft donor, obtained from the stem cell graft. The CDR3 DNA is TGTGCCAGCTCACCTAGCGGGACACTACCCTACAATGAGCAGTTCTTC. This codes for CASSPSGTLPYNEQFF. Full variable domain (outside the CDR3, taken from reference TRBV18 and TRBJ2-1): NAGVMQNPRHLVRRRGQEARLRCSPMKGHSHVYWYRQLPEEGLKFMVYLQKENIIDESGMPKERFSAEFPKEGPSILRIQQVVRGDSAAYFCASSPSGTLPYNEQFFGPGTRLTVL.